This TCR beta chain emerged from a study of shared clonotypes between healthy human individuals. Overall study: Plates per donor: three CD4 naive, three CD4 memory, two CD8 naive, one CD8 memory. Study findings and constraints: A generally larger estimated richness was seen in naive subsets than in memory subsets.

Germline CDR1 reads ENHRY; CDR2 reads SYGVKD. This CDR3 has 13 residues. Trimming shortened V by 9 bases and J by 2 bases, and 10 bases separated the two germline ends. Remarks on this clone: Antigen specificity is unknown.

Data came from immunoSEQ multiplex PCR; TCRdb stores just in-frame clones and leaves some out. This sample has roughly 1,100,000 clones, with 75% found just once. The sample comprised memory CD4+ T cells sorted from blood. Regarding subset: CD45RA-negative fraction. The origin of this receptor is a young man in good health. The chain couples TRBV10-3 to TRBJ2-2; a possible D gene is TRBD1 (6 bases). The CDR3 spells CAIKDSNTGELFF. The CDR3 DNA is TGTGCCATAAAGGACAGTAACACCGGGGAGCTGTTTTTT.